This T cell receptor beta chain was found in a study of blood T cell repertoires in COVID-19. Overall study context: Whether acute or convalescent, the COVID-19 samples came from the United States, Italy and Spain.

Per the original data handling: Estimates of nucleated cell counts were drawn from the amplification of reference gene primers. The table came from immunoSEQ multiplex PCR; TCRdb's copy has only in-frame clones and leaves some out. D and trimming come from the DNA, and the V and J calls and clone size come from that table. The sample records tens of thousands of clones, roughly four fifths being singletons. The table lists this clone with a few counts. The V segment lost 2 bases and the J segment 3 bases; nucleotides outside the gene matches: 9. The germline gives CDR1 LNHDA, CDR2 SQIVND (reference sequence). This CDR3 has 17 amino acids.

This chain links TRBV19 with TRBJ2-7; 11 positions match TRBD1. The sample taken for sequencing was peripheral blood. The receptor was derived from a woman older than 75 with acute or convalescent COVID-19. The CDR3 region has the DNA TGTGCCAGTAGTATAAGGTACGGGACAGGGGGACTCTACGAGCAGTACTTC. Translated, it gives CASSIRYGTGGLYEQYF.